This T cell receptor (beta chain) came from a study of Graves' ophthalmopathy and Graves' hyperthyroidism. Looking at the study overall: Peripheral blood (taken before any treatment) was collected at initial diagnosis.

This clonotype turned up a few times. As yet, its antigen is unknown. One junction end does not reproduce the germline sequence, and a read error may be involved. Per germline, CDR1 KGHDR and CDR2 SFDVKD. This CDR3 contains 16 residues. Study results and caveats: Among thyroid clonotypes expanded above 0.001 frequency, most also appeared in blood. The 13-signature model separated ophthalmopathy from stable hyperthyroidism at 85% to 90% sensitivity and almost 83% specificity. At around 68% sensitivity and approximately 72% specificity, the model predicted progression of the ophthalmopathy.

CDR3 regions of TCR beta were amplified from RNA transcripts. HTBI-primed first-round RT-PCR preceded second-round multiplex PCR. TCRdb reprocessed the multiplex PCR reads via MiXCR and lists one record per CDR3 protein. The table includes 200,000 to 250,000 distinct CDR3 sequences, 20% to 25% detected once. The sample consisted of peripheral blood. The receptor was isolated from a woman aged 45 to 65 with Graves' ophthalmopathy. This chain uses TRBV24-1 with TRBJ2-2; TRBD1 or TRBD2 may be the D gene (5 bases each). CDR3 residues: CATSDQGPGSTGELYF. Here the CDR3 DNA reads TGTGCCACCAGTGACCAGGGACCGGGGAGCACCGGGGAGCTGTATTTT.